The T cell receptor beta chain described here comes from a study of shared clonotypes between healthy human individuals. Germline CDR1 reads SGHRS; CDR2 reads YFSETQ. The V end was cut by 4 bases, the J end by 2 bases, with 16 bases between. The CDR3 covers 15 residues. Regarding this clone: Its antigen is unknown.

Data came from immunoSEQ multiplex PCR; TCRdb stores just in-frame clones and leaves some out. The data show around 510,000 clones, with approximately 94% seen just once and about 0.068% held by the top ten. Study conclusions and caveats: Clonotype sharing among the donors was expected to vary with sequencing depth.

The chain employs TRBV5-1 and TRBJ2-7; D is uncertain. This sequence was found in a woman in her thirties in good health. Input material: naive CD4+ T cells sorted from blood. Indicated subset: CD45RA+ positively selected. CDR3: CASSELPTSTYEQYF. As DNA, the CDR3 is TGCGCCAGCAGCGAACTCCCGACCTCCACCTACGAGCAGTACTTC.